These 29 T cell receptor beta chains were sequenced from one sample in a study of shared clonotypes between healthy human individuals. Libraries were prepared by immunoSEQ multiplex PCR; TCRdb keeps only in-frame clonotypes and omits some of them. Found here are approximately 400,000 clones, about 96% of them singletons; the top ten hold approximately 0.32%. The sample comprised memory CD8+ T cells sorted from blood. Subset described: CD45RO+ cells pooled with CCR7-negative TemRA cells. These receptor sequences come from a man aged 25-45 years in good health.

The V call is TRBV27, the J call TRBJ2-1; TRBD2 matches at 10 bases. Germline V gene sequence: CDR1 MNHEY, CDR2 SMNVEV (reference sequence). This CDR3 region has 17 residues. Trimming removed 5 bases from V and 0 bases from J; junction bases left unmatched: 7. CDR3 protein: CASSPRLAGSSYNEQFF. CDR3 DNA sequence: TGTGCCAGCAGTCCCCGACTAGCGGGCAGCTCCTACAATGAGCAGTTCTTC.

The gene calls are TRBV9 and TRBJ1-1, with a possible D match to TRBD1 (5 bases). This CDR3 has 14 amino acids. The ends were cut back, 2 bases at V and 2 bases at J, with 10 bases in the middle. Germline loops: CDR1 SGDLS, CDR2 YYNGEE. The CDR3 is CASSVTDSNTEAFF. For the CDR3, the DNA is TGTGCCAGCAGCGTCACCGACAGCAACACTGAAGCTTTCTTT.

The chain combines TRBV11-3 with TRBJ2-7; D unresolved. The CDR3 is 15 residues long. CDR1 and CDR2 (germline): SGHNT, YENEEA. The V end lost 3 bases, the J end lost 2 bases, and 14 bases lay between the germline ends. CDR3 in amino acids: CASSFSPLNTYEQYF. In nucleotides, the CDR3 is TGTGCCAGCAGCTTCTCGCCCTTAAATACCTACGAGCAGTACTTC.

V usage is TRBV2 and J usage is TRBJ2-3; D ambiguous. V was cut by 7 bases and J by 6 bases, with 8 bases left in between. This CDR3 spans 11 amino acids. CDR1 is SNHLY and CDR2 is FYNNEI in the germline V gene. The CDR3 loop reads CASTNEDTQYF. CDR3 nucleotide sequence: TGTGCCAGCACTAACGAGGATACGCAGTATTTT.

V and J are TRBV21-1 and TRBJ2-3. TRBV21-1 represents a pseudogene. This CDR3 contains 13 residues. The CDR3, as DNA: TGTGCCAGCAGCAAAAGTGGCACAGATACGCAGTATTTT. Protein product: CASSKSGTDTQYF.

This clone appeared a single time. CDR3 sequence reads: CASIRGMNTEAFF. The CDR3 DNA is TGTGCCAGCATTAGAGGAATGAACACTGAAGCTTTCTTT. The V gene is TRBV6-1, the J gene TRBJ1-1, with D unresolved. V was shortened by 7 bases and J by 0 bases, with 9 bases between the two germline ends. CDR3 length equals 13 residues. In germline, CDR1 is MNHNS, CDR2 SASEGT.

The V gene is TRBV7-2, the J gene TRBJ2-1; weak D call: TRBD2 (5 bases). Trimming pared 1 base from V and 3 bases from J, leaving 10 bases between. This CDR3 spans 15 amino acids. Germline CDR1 is SGHTA and CDR2 is FQGNSA. CDR3 loop: CASSLVAHNYNEQFF. The CDR3 nucleotides are TGTGCCAGCAGCTTAGTAGCGCACAACTACAATGAGCAGTTCTTC.

The chain recombines TRBV30 with TRBJ1-1, with D possibly being TRBD1 (6 bases). The CDR3 spans 14 residues. The germline gives CDR1 GTSNPN, CDR2 SVGIG (reference sequence). V gave up 2 bases and J gave up 2 bases, with 12 bases separating them. The CDR3 DNA is TGTGCCTGGAGTCGTCGGGGGGCTAACACTGAAGCTTTCTTT. Its translation: CAWSRRGANTEAFF.

The V and J genes are TRBV7-9 and TRBJ1-3; the D gene is possibly TRBD1 (6 bases). This CDR3 is built from 16 residues. Trimming cost V 0 bases and J 10 bases, with 19 bases left between them. In germline, CDR1 is SEHNR, CDR2 FQNEAQ (reference sequence). In DNA, the CDR3 is TGTGCCAGCAGCTTAGCAGCGACCGGGGGCCGAGGGACCATATATTTT. Its protein product is CASSLAATGGRGTIYF.

Turning to this clone: The identical CDR3 is also encoded by other nucleotide sequences in the sample. This chain connects TRBV29-1 to TRBJ2-3, with TRBD2 identical over 8 bases. The J segment lost 2 bases and the V segment lost 6 bases, leaving 4 bases of the junction unmatched. This CDR3 contains 13 residues. Germline CDR1 SQVTM, CDR2 ANQGSEA. CDR3: CSVGLALTDTQYF. The DNA of the CDR3 is TGCAGCGTCGGACTAGCCCTCACAGATACGCAGTATTTT.

V gene TRBV7-2 combines with J gene TRBJ2-1; TRBD1 is a possible D gene (6 bases). This CDR3 contains 13 residues. The germline CDR1 and CDR2 sequences are SGHTA and FQGNSA. V dropped 3 bases and J dropped 12 bases, with 15 bases sitting between them. The CDR3 loop is CASSLDSALGQFF. Here the CDR3 DNA reads TGTGCCAGCAGCTTGGACAGCGCCCTCGGGCAGTTCTTC. The variable domain in full, completed from reference TRBV7-2 and TRBJ2-1, reads GAGVSQSPSNKVTEKGKDVELRCDPISGHTALYWYRQSLGQGLEFLIYFQGNSAPDKSGLPSDRFSAERTGGSVSTLTIQRTQQEDSAVYLCASSLDSALGQFFGPGTRLTVL.

This clone occurred once. The V and J genes are TRBV10-3 and TRBJ2-1, with a tentative D call TRBD1 (5 bases). CDR1 and CDR2 from the germline V gene are ENHRY and SYGVKD. V lost 3 bases and J lost 0, with 9 bases in between. The CDR3 runs 15 residues. CDR3 sequence: CAISEGASSYNEQFF. CDR3 nucleotide sequence: TGTGCCATCAGTGAAGGGGCTTCCTCCTACAATGAGCAGTTCTTC.

This chain uses TRBV15 with TRBJ2-7; D assignment may be TRBD1 or TRBD2 (5 bases each). V gave up 0 bases and J gave up 8 bases, with 11 bases separating them. Germline V gene sequence: CDR1 LNHNV, CDR2 YYDKDF (reference sequence). The CDR3 runs 13 residues. The DNA of the CDR3 is TGTGCCACCAGCAGAGATCGGGGCGATAAGCAGTACTTC. Its translation: CATSRDRGDKQYF.

The rearrangement joins TRBV5-1 to TRBJ2-5; D ambiguous. Germline V CDR1 and CDR2: SGHRS, YFSETQ. Trimming cost V 1 base and J 5 bases, with 9 bases left between them. The CDR3 runs 13 residues. DNA for the CDR3: TGCGCCAGCAGCTTGTCCCTACAGGAGACCCAGTACTTC. This translates into CASSLSLQETQYF. The complete variable domain, with remaining parts taken from reference TRBV5-1 and TRBJ2-5, reads KAGVTQTPRYLIKTRGQQVTLSCSPISGHRSVSWYQQTPGQGLQFLFEYFSETQRNKGNFPGRFSGRQFSNSRSEMNVSTLELGDSALYLCASSLSLQETQYFGPGTRLLVL.

This rearrangement joins TRBV5-6 to TRBJ1-4, with D tentatively TRBD1 (5 bases). Germline V gene sequence: CDR1 SGHDT, CDR2 YYEEEE. The CDR3 runs to 13 residues. V was pared by 6 bases and J by 7 bases, with 13 bases between. The CDR3 reads CASTSGRGEKLFF. The DNA for the CDR3 is TGTGCCAGCACCTCGGGACGCGGTGAAAAACTGTTTTTT.

The chain links TRBV6-4 to TRBJ1-5, with a weak D call TRBD1 (5 bases). CDR1 is MRHNA, CDR2 SNTAGT, per germline. The CDR3 runs to 14 residues. V was clipped by 7 bases and J by 4 bases, with 14 bases between them. The CDR3 DNA reads as TGTGCCAGCATAATCAGGGAGGGGAATCAGCCCCAGCATTTT. It is translated as CASIIREGNQPQHF.

This sequence joins TRBV28 and TRBJ2-3, with 13 positions matching TRBD2. The V gene's germline CDR1 is MDHEN and CDR2 SYDVKM. CDR3 length: 18 residues. With V trimmed by 3 bases and J by 4 bases, 10 bases remained unmatched. The CDR3 region has the DNA TGTGCCAGCAGTTTGAGGGGACTAGCGGGATATGTAGCAGATACGCAGTATTTT. Amino acid sequence: CASSLRGLAGYVADTQYF.

J is TRBJ2-5 and V is TRBV29-1; the D call may be TRBD1 or TRBD2 (5 bases each). Trimming stripped 5 bases from V and 2 bases from J, with 12 bases between. Germline V gene lookup returns CDR1 SQVTM and CDR2 ANQGSEA. The CDR3 is 13 residues long. CDR3 region: CSVPGRIQETQYF. CDR3 bases: TGCAGCGTTCCGGGACGGATACAAGAGACCCAGTACTTC.

The chain has TRBV10-3 and TRBJ1-4; 8 bases fit TRBD1. Germline V CDR1 and CDR2: ENHRY, SYGVKD. This CDR3 contains 14 residues. V lost 0 bases to trimming and J lost 6 bases; unmatched junction nucleotides: 0. The DNA for the CDR3 is TGTGCCATCAGTGAGTCGACAGGGGATGAAAAACTGTTTTTT. This codes for CAISESTGDEKLFF.

The gene calls are TRBV9 and TRBJ2-1; D possibly corresponds to TRBD2 (5 bases). Trimming removed 3 bases from V and 10 bases from J, with 20 bases in between. The germline CDR1 and CDR2 sequences are SGDLS and YYNGEE. CDR3 length equals 15 residues. The chain's CDR3 is CASSGPKVYSSEQFF. CDR3 in DNA: TGTGCCAGCAGCGGACCGAAGGTATACTCTAGCGAGCAGTTCTTC. Combining the CDR3 with reference TRBV9 and TRBJ2-1 gives the whole variable domain DSGVTQTPKHLITATGQRVTLRCSPRSGDLSVYWYQQSLDQGLQFLIQYYNGEERAKGNILERFSAQQFPDLHSELNLSSLELGDSALYFCASSGPKVYSSEQFFGPGTRLTVL.

This clone was seen just once. This chain links TRBV5-5 with TRBJ2-7; no definite D call. Trimming removed 4 bases at V and 2 bases at J, with 7 bases between. The CDR3 is made up of 12 amino acids. Per the germline V gene, CDR1 is SGHKS and CDR2 is YYEKEE (reference sequence). The CDR3 region has the DNA TGTGCCAGCAGCCCAACCACCTACGAGCAGTACTTC. Translated: CASSPTTYEQYF.

This sequence joins TRBV28 and TRBJ1-4; possibly TRBD1 for D (5 bases). CDR1 MDHEN and CDR2 SYDVKM come from the germline V gene. CDR3 size: 13 residues. V was cut by 3 bases and J by 8 bases, with 10 bases left in between. The CDR3 coding sequence is TGTGCCAGCAGTTTGGGCAGGGTAGAAAAACTGTTTTTT. Its translation is CASSLGRVEKLFF. Full variable domain (remainder filled in from reference TRBV28 and TRBJ1-4): DVKVTQSSRYLVKRTGEKVFLECVQDMDHENMFWYRQDPGLGLRLIYFSYDVKMKEKGDIPEGYSVSREKKERFSLILESASTNQTSMYLCASSLGRVEKLFFGSGTQLSVL.

The chain has TRBV6-6 and TRBJ2-5; 7 bases map to TRBD2. V trimming: 6 bases; J trimming: 5 bases; junction bases outside the gene matches: 9. This CDR3 is built from 14 residues. The V gene's germline CDR1 is MNHNY and CDR2 SVGAGI (reference sequence). The CDR3 region is CASRGDYGAETQYF. The CDR3 bases are TGTGCCAGCAGAGGGGACTATGGGGCGGAGACCCAGTACTTC.

This clone came up once. Other DNA variants within this sample encode the same CDR3. This sequence joins TRBV5-1 and TRBJ2-1; 10 positions match TRBD2. Losses at the gene ends were 3 bases for V and 7 bases for J; bases not matched to a gene: 4. In germline, CDR1 is SGHRS, CDR2 YFSETQ. This CDR3 contains 14 residues. CDR3 sequence reads: CASSWTSGSNEQFF. In DNA, the CDR3 is TGCGCCAGCAGCTGGACTAGCGGCTCAAATGAGCAGTTCTTC.

The chain has TRBV5-1 and TRBJ2-5, with D perhaps matching TRBD2 (6 bases). From germline, CDR1 is SGHRS and CDR2 YFSETQ. Trimming left V 6 bases short and J 1 base short, with 10 bases between. This CDR3 is 13 amino acids long. The CDR3 nucleotides read TGCGCCAGCACGGGCGGGACCCAAGAGACCCAGTACTTC. This codes for CASTGGTQETQYF.

V is TRBV11-2 and J is TRBJ1-1, with D possibly TRBD1 on 5 matching bases. Looked up from germline, CDR1 is SGHAT and CDR2 is FQNNGV. Trimming shortened V by 5 bases and J by 8 bases, and 9 bases separated the two germline ends. The CDR3 spans 11 residues. The CDR3: CASSPGTEAFF. CDR3 coding DNA: TGTGCCAGCAGCCCAGGGACCGAAGCTTTCTTT.

The V gene is TRBV18, the J gene TRBJ1-2; D is undetermined. V was pared by 5 bases and J by 0 bases, with 7 bases between. This CDR3 is built from 13 residues. Germline V gene sequence: CDR1 KGHSH, CDR2 LQKENI. CDR3 loop: CASSSSANYGYTF. The CDR3 bases are TGTGCCAGCTCAAGCTCGGCTAACTATGGCTACACCTTC.

The chain uses TRBV2 and TRBJ2-7, with 12 positions matching TRBD2. The CDR3 is made up of 15 amino acids. CDR1 is SNHLY and CDR2 is FYNNEI in the germline V gene. Trimming took 3 bases from V and 6 from J; bases not matched to a gene: 6. CDR3 in amino acids: CASSEVPSGRGEQYF. The CDR3 bases are TGTGCCAGCAGTGAGGTACCTAGCGGGAGGGGCGAGCAGTACTTC.

The V gene is TRBV7-2, the J gene TRBJ2-5; tentative D call: TRBD2 (5 bases). The CDR3 spans 15 residues. CDR1 is SGHTA, CDR2 FQGNSA, per germline. Trimming took off 5 bases at V and 3 bases at J, with 16 bases between the two ends. For the CDR3, the DNA is TGTGCCAGCAGCCATATCGGGCTAGCCAAAGAGACCCAGTACTTC. The encoded protein is CASSHIGLAKETQYF.